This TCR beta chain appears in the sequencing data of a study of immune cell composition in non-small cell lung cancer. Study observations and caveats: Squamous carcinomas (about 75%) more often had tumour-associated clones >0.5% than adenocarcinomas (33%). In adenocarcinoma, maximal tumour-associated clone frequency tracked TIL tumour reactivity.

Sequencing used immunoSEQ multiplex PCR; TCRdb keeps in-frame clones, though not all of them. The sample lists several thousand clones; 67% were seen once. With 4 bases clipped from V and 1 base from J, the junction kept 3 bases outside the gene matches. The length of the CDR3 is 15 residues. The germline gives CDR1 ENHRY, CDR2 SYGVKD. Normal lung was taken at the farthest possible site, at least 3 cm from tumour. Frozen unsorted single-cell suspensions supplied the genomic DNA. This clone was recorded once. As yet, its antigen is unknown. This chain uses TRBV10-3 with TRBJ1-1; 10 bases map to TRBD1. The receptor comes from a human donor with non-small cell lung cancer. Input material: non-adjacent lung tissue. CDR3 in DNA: TGTGCCATCAGTGTCAGGACAGGGGGGAACACTGAAGCTTTCTTT. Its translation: CAISVRTGGNTEAFF.